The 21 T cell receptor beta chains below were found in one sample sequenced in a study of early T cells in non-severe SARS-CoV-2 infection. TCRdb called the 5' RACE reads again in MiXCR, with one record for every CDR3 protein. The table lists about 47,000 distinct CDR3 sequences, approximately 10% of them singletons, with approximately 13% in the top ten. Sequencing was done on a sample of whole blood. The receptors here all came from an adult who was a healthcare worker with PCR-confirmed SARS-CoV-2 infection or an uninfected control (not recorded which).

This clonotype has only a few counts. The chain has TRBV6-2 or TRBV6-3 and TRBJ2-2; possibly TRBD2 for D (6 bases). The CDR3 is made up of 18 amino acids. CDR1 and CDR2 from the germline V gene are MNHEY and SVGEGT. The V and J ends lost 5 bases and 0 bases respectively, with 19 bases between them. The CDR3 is CASSPLPTRPSNTGELFF. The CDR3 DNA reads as TGTGCCAGCAGTCCCCTGCCGACTAGGCCCTCGAACACCGGGGAGCTGTTTTTT.

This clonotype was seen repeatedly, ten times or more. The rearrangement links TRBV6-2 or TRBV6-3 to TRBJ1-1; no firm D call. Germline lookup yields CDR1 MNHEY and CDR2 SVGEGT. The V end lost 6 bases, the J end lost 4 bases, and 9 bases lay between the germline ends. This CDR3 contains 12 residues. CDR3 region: CASRTATTEAFF. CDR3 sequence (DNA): TGTGCCAGCAGGACTGCGACCACTGAAGCTTTCTTT.

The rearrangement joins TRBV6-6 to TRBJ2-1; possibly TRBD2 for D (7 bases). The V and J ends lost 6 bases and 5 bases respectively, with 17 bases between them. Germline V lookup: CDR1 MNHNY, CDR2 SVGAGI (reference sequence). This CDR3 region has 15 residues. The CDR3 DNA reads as TGTGCCAGCAGGGGACTACAGGGTTTGAACAATGAGCAGTTCTTC. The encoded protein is CASRGLQGLNNEQFF.

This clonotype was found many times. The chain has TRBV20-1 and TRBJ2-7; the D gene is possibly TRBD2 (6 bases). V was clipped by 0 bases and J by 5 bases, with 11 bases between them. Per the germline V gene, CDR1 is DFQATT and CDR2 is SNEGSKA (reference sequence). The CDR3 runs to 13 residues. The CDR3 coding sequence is TGCAGTGCTAGAGATTTGGGCGGGGACGAGCAGTACTTC. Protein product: CSARDLGGDEQYF.

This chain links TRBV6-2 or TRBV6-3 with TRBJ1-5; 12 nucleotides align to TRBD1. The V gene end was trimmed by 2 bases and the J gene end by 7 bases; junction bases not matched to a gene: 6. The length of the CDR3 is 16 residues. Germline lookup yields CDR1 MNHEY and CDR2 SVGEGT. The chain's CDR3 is CASSYRDRGRRQPQHF. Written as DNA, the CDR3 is TGTGCCAGCAGTTACCGGGACAGGGGGCGCAGACAGCCCCAGCATTTT.

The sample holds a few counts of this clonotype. The CDR3 region is CASSVAANGGNEKLFF. The CDR3 DNA reads as TGTGCCAGCAGCGTAGCCGCTAATGGGGGTAATGAAAAACTGTTTTTT. J is TRBJ1-4 and V is TRBV9, with D perhaps TRBD1 (5 bases). Trimming shortened V by 0 bases and J by 4 bases, and 13 bases separated the two germline ends. CDR1 SGDLS and CDR2 YYNGEE come from the germline V gene. This CDR3 spans 16 amino acids.

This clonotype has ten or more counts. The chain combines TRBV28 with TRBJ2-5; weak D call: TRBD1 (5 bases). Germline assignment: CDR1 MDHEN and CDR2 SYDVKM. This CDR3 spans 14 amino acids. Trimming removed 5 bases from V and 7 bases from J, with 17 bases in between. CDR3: CASSPPTEEGTQYF. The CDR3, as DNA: TGTGCCAGCAGTCCACCGACAGAGGAAGGGACCCAGTACTTC.

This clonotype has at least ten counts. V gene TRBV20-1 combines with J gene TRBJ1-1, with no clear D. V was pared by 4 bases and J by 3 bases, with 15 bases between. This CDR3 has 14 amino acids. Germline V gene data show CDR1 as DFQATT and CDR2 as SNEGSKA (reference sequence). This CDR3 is CSATEDNFDTEAFF. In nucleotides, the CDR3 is TGCAGTGCTACAGAAGACAATTTCGACACTGAAGCTTTCTTT.

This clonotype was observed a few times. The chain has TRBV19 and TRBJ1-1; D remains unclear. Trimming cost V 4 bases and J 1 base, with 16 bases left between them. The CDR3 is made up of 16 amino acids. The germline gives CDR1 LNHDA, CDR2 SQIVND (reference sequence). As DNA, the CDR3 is TGTGCCAGTAGTAACCCCCCCGGGAGGGAGAACACTGAAGCTTTCTTT. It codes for CASSNPPGRENTEAFF.

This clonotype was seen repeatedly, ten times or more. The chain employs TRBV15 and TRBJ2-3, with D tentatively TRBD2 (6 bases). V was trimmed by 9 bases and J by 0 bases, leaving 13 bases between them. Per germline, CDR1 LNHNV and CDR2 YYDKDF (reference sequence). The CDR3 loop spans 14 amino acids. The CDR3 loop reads CATRGGFSTDTQYF. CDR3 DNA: TGTGCCACTAGGGGAGGCTTCAGCACAGATACGCAGTATTTT.

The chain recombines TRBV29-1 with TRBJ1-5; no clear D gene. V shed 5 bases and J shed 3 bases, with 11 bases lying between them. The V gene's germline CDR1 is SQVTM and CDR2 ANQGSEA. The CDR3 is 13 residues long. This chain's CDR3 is CSVTDSFNQPQHF. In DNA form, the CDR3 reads TGCAGCGTTACCGACTCCTTCAATCAGCCCCAGCATTTT.

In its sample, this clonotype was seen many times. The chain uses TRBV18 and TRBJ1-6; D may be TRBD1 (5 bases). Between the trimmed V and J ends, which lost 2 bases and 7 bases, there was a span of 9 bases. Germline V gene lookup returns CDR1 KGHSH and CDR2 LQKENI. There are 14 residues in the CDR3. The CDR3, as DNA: TGTGCCAGCTCACCAGGGACGGACAATTCACCCCTCCACTTT. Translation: CASSPGTDNSPLHF.

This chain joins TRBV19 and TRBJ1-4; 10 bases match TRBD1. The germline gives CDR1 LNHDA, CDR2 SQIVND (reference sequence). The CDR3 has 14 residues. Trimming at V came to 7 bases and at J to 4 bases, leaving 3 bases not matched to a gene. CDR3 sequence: CASTGDRGNEKLFF. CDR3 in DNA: TGTGCCAGTACGGGGGACAGGGGTAATGAAAAACTGTTTTTT. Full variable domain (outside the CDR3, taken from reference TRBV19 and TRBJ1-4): DGGITQSPKYLFRKEGQNVTLSCEQNLNHDAMYWYRQDPGQGLRLIYYSQIVNDFQKGDIAEGYSVSREKKESFPLTVTSAQKNPTAFYLCASTGDRGNEKLFFGSGTQLSVL.

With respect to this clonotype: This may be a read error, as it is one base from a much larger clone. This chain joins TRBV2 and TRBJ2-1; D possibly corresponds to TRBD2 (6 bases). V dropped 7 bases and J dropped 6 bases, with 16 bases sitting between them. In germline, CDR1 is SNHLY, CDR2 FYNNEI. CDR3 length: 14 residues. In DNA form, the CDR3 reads TGTGCCAGCAATAGACCGGGGGAACTCAATGAGCAGTTCTTC. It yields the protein CASNRPGELNEQFF. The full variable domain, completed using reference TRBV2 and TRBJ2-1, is EPEVTQTPSHQVTQMGQEVILRCVPISNHLYFYWYRQILGQKVEFLVSFYNNEISEKSEIFDDQFSVERPDGSNFTLKIRSTKLEDSAMYFCASNRPGELNEQFFGPGTRLTVL.

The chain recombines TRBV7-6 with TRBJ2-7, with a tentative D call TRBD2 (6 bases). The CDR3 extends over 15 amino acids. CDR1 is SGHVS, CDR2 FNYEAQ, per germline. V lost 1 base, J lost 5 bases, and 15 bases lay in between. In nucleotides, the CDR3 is TGTGCCAGCAGCTTAGAAACTAGCTGGGCCCACGAGCAGTACTTC. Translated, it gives CASSLETSWAHEQYF.

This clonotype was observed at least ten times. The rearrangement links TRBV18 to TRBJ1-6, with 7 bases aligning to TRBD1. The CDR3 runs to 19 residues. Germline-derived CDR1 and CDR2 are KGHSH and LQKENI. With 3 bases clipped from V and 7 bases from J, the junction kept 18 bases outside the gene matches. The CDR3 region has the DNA TGTGCCAGCTCACCGAGGCGACAGGGACGTCAAGGGGGGAATTCACCCCTCCACTTT. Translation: CASSPRRQGRQGGNSPLHF.

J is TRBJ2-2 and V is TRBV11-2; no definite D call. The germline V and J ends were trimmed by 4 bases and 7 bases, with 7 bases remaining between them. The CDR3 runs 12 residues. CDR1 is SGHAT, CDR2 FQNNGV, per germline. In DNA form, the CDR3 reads TGTGCCAGCAGCTCCCTACGCGGGGAGCTGTTTTTT. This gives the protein CASSSLRGELFF. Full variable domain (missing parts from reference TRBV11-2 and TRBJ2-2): EAGVAQSPRYKIIEKRQSVAFWCNPISGHATLYWYQQILGQGPKLLIQFQNNGVVDDSQLPKDRFSAERLKGVDSTLKIQPAKLEDSAVYLCASSSLRGELFFGEGSRLTVL.

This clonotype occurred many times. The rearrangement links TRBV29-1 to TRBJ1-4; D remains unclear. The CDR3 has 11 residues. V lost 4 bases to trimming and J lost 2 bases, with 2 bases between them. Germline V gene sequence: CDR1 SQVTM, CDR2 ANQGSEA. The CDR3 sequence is CSVVTNEKLFF. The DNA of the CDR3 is TGCAGCGTTGTGACTAATGAAAAACTGTTTTTT.

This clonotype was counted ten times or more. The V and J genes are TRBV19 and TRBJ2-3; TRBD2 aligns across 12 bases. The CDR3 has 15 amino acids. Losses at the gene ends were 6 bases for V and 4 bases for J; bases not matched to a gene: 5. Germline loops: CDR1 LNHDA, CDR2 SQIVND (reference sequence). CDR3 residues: CASRTSGRSADTQYF. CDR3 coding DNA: TGTGCCAGTAGGACTAGCGGGAGATCTGCAGATACGCAGTATTTT.

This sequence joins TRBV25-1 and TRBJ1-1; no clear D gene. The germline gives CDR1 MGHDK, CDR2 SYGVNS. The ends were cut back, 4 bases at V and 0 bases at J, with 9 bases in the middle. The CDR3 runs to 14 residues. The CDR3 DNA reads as TGTGCCAGCAGTGGGTCACCCTTGAACACTGAAGCTTTCTTT. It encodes CASSGSPLNTEAFF.

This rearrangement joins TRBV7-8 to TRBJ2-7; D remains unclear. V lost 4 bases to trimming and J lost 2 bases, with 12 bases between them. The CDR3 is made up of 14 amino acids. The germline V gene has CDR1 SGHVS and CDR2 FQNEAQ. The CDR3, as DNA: TGTGCCAGCAGCTCCACTGACTGGACCTACGAGCAGTACTTC. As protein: CASSSTDWTYEQYF. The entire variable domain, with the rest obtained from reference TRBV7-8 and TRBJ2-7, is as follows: GAGVSQSPRYKVAKRGQDVALRCDPISGHVSLFWYQQALGQGPEFLTYFQNEAQLDKSGLPSDRFFAERPEGSVSTLKIQRTQQEDSAVYLCASSSTDWTYEQYFGPGTRLTVT.